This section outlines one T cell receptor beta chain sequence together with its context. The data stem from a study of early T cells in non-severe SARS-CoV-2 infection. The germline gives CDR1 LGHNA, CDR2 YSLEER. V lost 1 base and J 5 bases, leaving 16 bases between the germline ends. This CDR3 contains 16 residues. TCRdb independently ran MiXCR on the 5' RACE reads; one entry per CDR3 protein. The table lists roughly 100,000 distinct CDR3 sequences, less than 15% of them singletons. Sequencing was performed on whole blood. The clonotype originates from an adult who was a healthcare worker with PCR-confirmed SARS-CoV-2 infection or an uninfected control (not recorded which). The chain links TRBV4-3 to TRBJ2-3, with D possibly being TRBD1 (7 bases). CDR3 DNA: TGCGCCAGCAGCCAAGGGTCAGGGGGAGGAGGAGATACGCAGTATTTT. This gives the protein CASSQGSGGGGDTQYF.